The present T cell receptor beta chain was sequenced within a study of radiotherapy plus CTLA-4 blockade in lung cancer. Looking at the study overall: There were objective responses in approximately 20% of patients, and 31% had disease control.

The CDR3 is 16 residues long. Trimming left V 2 bases short and J 1 base short, with 11 bases between. Using immunoSEQ multiplex PCR, the repertoire was profiled, and TCRdb retains in-frame clones only, with some absent. The sample carries tens of thousands of clones, roughly 80% recorded once. This TCR was sampled from a human donor with non-small cell lung cancer that progressed on radiotherapy plus ipilimumab. The chain recombines TRBV23-1 with TRBJ2-2; D perhaps matches TRBD1 (6 bases). TRBV23-1 is an ORF, and what it does is uncertain. Sequenced here: peripheral blood, sampled from a patient treated with radiotherapy plus ipilimumab. CDR3 region: CASSQPDRMNTGELFF. The CDR3 bases are TGCGCCAGCAGTCAACCGGACAGAATGAACACCGGGGAGCTGTTTTTT.